Below, 32 T cell receptor beta chains from the same sample are listed, as sequenced in a study of shared T cell receptors in the human thymus. Profiling relied on immunoSEQ multiplex PCR, and the TCRdb table lists in-frame clones only, not all of them. The sample has about 660,000 clones, more than 70% seen once; the top ten hold roughly 0.0089%. This sample was also put to use in a study of human thymus T cells.

The specimen was thymocytes. The receptor set was obtained from a boy under two years old with a congenital heart defect.

The genes are TRBV7-9 and TRBJ2-5; maybe TRBD2 (5 bases). V lost 5 bases and J 5 bases, leaving 21 bases between the germline ends. The CDR3 totals 16 residues. The germline gives CDR1 SEHNR, CDR2 FQNEAQ (reference sequence). CDR3 sequence reads: CASSPRLGARRETQYF. CDR3 in DNA: TGTGCCAGCAGCCCTCGCTTAGGTGCCAGGAGGGAGACCCAGTACTTC. Based on the CDR3 plus reference TRBV7-9 and TRBJ2-5, the full variable domain is DTGVSQNPRHKITKRGQNVTFRCDPISEHNRLYWYRQTLGQGPEFLTYFQNEAQLEKSRLLSDRFSAERPKGSFSTLEIQRTEQGDSAMYLCASSPRLGARRETQYFGPGTRLLVL.

The chain recombines TRBV5-4 with TRBJ2-1; 10 nucleotides match TRBD1. The V and J ends lost 5 bases and 0 bases, in that order; junction bases with no gene match: 5. Germline loops: CDR1 SGHNT, CDR2 YYREEE (reference sequence). This CDR3 is 16 amino acids long. CDR3 bases: TGTGCCAGCAGTCCTGGACAGGGGGGCTCCTACAATGAGCAGTTCTTC. Translated: CASSPGQGGSYNEQFF.

The J gene is TRBJ2-7, the V gene TRBV15; 11 nucleotides align to TRBD2. V shed 1 base, J shed 3 bases, and the junction held 5 bases outside the gene matches. The CDR3 is 16 amino acids. Germline V lookup: CDR1 LNHNV, CDR2 YYDKDF (reference sequence). The CDR3 here is CATSRAGGLADYEQYF. CDR3 nucleotides: TGTGCCACCAGCAGAGCAGGGGGACTAGCGGACTACGAGCAGTACTTC. Full variable domain (outside the CDR3, taken from reference TRBV15 and TRBJ2-7): DAMVIQNPRYQVTQFGKPVTLSCSQTLNHNVMYWYQQKSSQAPKLLFHYYDKDFNNEADTPDNFQSRRPNTSFCFLDIRSPGLGDTAMYLCATSRAGGLADYEQYFGPGTRLTVT.

The rearrangement uses TRBV21-1 and TRBJ1-4; the DNA was not compared with TRBD1, the D call given in the table. TRBV21-1 is assigned pseudogene status. There are 9 residues in the CDR3. CDR3 DNA sequence: TGTGCCAGAGACAGGGGACGGTTTTTT. It is translated as CARDRGRFF.

The V and J genes are TRBV5-4 and TRBJ2-7; the match to TRBD1 covers 9 bases. The V gene's germline CDR1 is SGHNT and CDR2 YYREEE (reference sequence). The ends lost 5 bases at V and 0 bases at J; junction bases unmatched: 6. This CDR3 is 15 amino acids long. The CDR3: CASRVTGGGSYEQYF. The CDR3 DNA is TGTGCCAGCAGAGTAACAGGGGGCGGCTCCTACGAGCAGTACTTC.

J is TRBJ2-1 and V is TRBV9; TRBD2 is a possible D gene (5 bases). The CDR3 loop spans 16 amino acids. With 0 bases removed from V and 6 bases from J, the gap between germline ends came to 16 bases. Germline assignment: CDR1 SGDLS and CDR2 YYNGEE. CDR3 DNA sequence: TGTGCCAGCAGCGTAGGTCCGTCCCGTGGGAGCAATGAGCAGTTCTTC. Translating gives CASSVGPSRGSNEQFF.

In DNA form, the CDR3 reads TGTGCCATCAGTGAGTCGGGCGGAGGCCAGGCAGGATCGGGCTGTGGCTACACCTTC. Translation gives CAISESGGGQAGSGCGYTF. The chain combines TRBV10-3 with TRBJ1-2; D is unclear. CDR1 and CDR2 from the germline V gene are ENHRY and SYGVKD. V was clipped by 0 bases and J by 7 bases, with 27 bases between them. The CDR3 loop spans 19 amino acids.

The chain carries TRBV5-1 and TRBJ2-1, with D tentatively TRBD2 (6 bases). Per germline, CDR1 SGHRS and CDR2 YFSETQ. The CDR3 length is 16 residues. The ends were cut back, 0 bases at V and 0 bases at J, with 10 bases in the middle. The DNA of the CDR3 is TGCGCCAGCAGCTTGGAGGCGGGAAGCTCCTACAATGAGCAGTTCTTC. As protein: CASSLEAGSSYNEQFF. The whole variable domain, remainder taken from reference TRBV5-1 and TRBJ2-1, is KAGVTQTPRYLIKTRGQQVTLSCSPISGHRSVSWYQQTPGQGLQFLFEYFSETQRNKGNFPGRFSGRQFSNSRSEMNVSTLELGDSALYLCASSLEAGSSYNEQFFGPGTRLTVL.

The J gene is TRBJ2-1, the V gene TRBV5-4, with D possibly matching TRBD1 (5 bases). Germline CDR1 reads SGHNT; CDR2 reads YYREEE (reference sequence). V was trimmed by 1 base and J by 2 bases, leaving 10 bases between them. The CDR3 consists of 15 residues. CDR3 protein: CASSLRQGTYNEQFF. CDR3 DNA: TGTGCCAGCAGCTTGCGGCAGGGCACCTACAATGAGCAGTTCTTC.

The chain recombines TRBV5-1 with TRBJ2-1, with 13 bases aligning to TRBD2. Germline V gene data show CDR1 as SGHRS and CDR2 as YFSETQ. The trim removed 4 bases at V and 9 bases at J, leaving 13 bases unmatched. The length of the CDR3 is 17 residues. CDR3 in DNA: TGCGCCAGCAGCGCAAAACTAGCGGGGGGGCAGATCATTGAGCAGTTCTTC. This sequence encodes CASSAKLAGGQIIEQFF.

The gene calls are TRBV11-2 and TRBJ2-3; the match to TRBD2 covers 10 bases. Germline V CDR1 and CDR2: SGHAT, FQNNGV. CDR3 length: 16 amino acids. Losses at the gene ends were 0 bases for V and 4 bases for J; bases not matched to a gene: 4. This chain's CDR3 is CASSLDALAGADTQYF. The CDR3 DNA follows: TGTGCCAGCAGCTTAGATGCCCTAGCGGGAGCAGATACGCAGTATTTT. Full variable domain (rest looked up from reference TRBV11-2 and TRBJ2-3): EAGVAQSPRYKIIEKRQSVAFWCNPISGHATLYWYQQILGQGPKLLIQFQNNGVVDDSQLPKDRFSAERLKGVDSTLKIQPAKLEDSAVYLCASSLDALAGADTQYFGPGTRLTVL.

J is TRBJ2-7 and V is TRBV5-1, with 7 nucleotides matching TRBD2. Germline trimming cut 1 base from V and 6 bases from J; bases unmatched to any gene: 7. CDR1 is SGHRS and CDR2 is YFSETQ in the germline V gene. The CDR3 is 14 residues long. The CDR3 loop reads CASSLIKAGAEQYF. CDR3 nucleotides: TGCGCCAGCAGCTTGATTAAGGCGGGAGCCGAGCAGTACTTC.

V is TRBV6-1 and J is TRBJ2-1; D possibly corresponds to TRBD2 (6 bases). Germline CDR1 reads MNHNS; CDR2 reads SASEGT. The CDR3 is 11 amino acids. Trimming removed 8 bases at V and 7 bases at J, with 9 bases between. CDR3 in amino acids: CASYRENEQFF. The CDR3 DNA reads TGTGCCAGCTACCGGGAGAATGAGCAGTTCTTC.

The rearrangement links TRBV27 to TRBJ2-4, with 10 bases matching TRBD1. This CDR3 comprises 15 residues. Germline V gene data show CDR1 as MNHEY and CDR2 as SMNVEV (reference sequence). The junction had 6 bases not matched to a gene; V was cut back by 7 bases and J by 3 bases. The CDR3 spells CASKSDRGYKNIQYF. The CDR3 DNA is TGTGCCAGCAAGTCGGACAGGGGGTACAAAAACATTCAGTACTTC.

J is TRBJ2-7 and V is TRBV27, with TRBD2 matching over 10 bases. This CDR3 has 19 residues. The germline V gene has CDR1 MNHEY and CDR2 SMNVEV (reference sequence). V lost 7 bases and J lost 0; bases outside the gene matches: 18. The CDR3 DNA reads as TGTGCCAGCACCTCCCAAGGAGCGGGAGGGGGTCGGTTCTCCTACGAGCAGTACTTC. Protein sequence: CASTSQGAGGGRFSYEQYF.

The chain has TRBV7-2 and TRBJ2-3, with TRBD2 identical over 14 bases. Per germline, CDR1 SGHTA and CDR2 FQGNSA. Trimming removed 4 bases from V and 2 bases from J; junction bases left unmatched: 5. CDR3 length equals 17 residues. This CDR3 is CASSSGLAGGDTDTQYF. In DNA, the CDR3 is TGTGCCAGCAGCTCCGGACTAGCGGGAGGTGACACAGATACGCAGTATTTT.

The V and J genes are TRBV5-4 and TRBJ2-1, with 7 nucleotides matching TRBD2. In germline, CDR1 is SGHNT, CDR2 YYREEE (reference sequence). The junction had 13 bases not matched to a gene; V was cut back by 3 bases and J by 7 bases. The CDR3 sequence is 16 residues long. The CDR3, as DNA: TGTGCCAGCAGCTCAGAGCGGGAAACCTTTGGGAATGAGCAGTTCTTC. This codes for CASSSERETFGNEQFF.

V gene TRBV4-3 combines with J gene TRBJ2-3, with D possibly TRBD2 on 5 matching bases. The V end lost 1 base, the J end lost 2 bases, and 13 bases lay between the germline ends. The germline CDR1 and CDR2 sequences are LGHNA and YSLEER. The CDR3 loop spans 16 amino acids. In nucleotides, the CDR3 is TGCGCCAGCAGCCAAGGACCTGACGGGGACACAGATACGCAGTATTTT. Translating gives CASSQGPDGDTDTQYF.

V gene TRBV5-1 combines with J gene TRBJ2-2, with D possibly TRBD2 on 5 matching bases. The CDR3 length is 14 residues. V gave up 5 bases and J gave up 0 bases, with 8 bases separating them. Germline CDR1 reads SGHRS; CDR2 reads YFSETQ. The CDR3 sequence: CASSRRANTGELFF. DNA for the CDR3: TGCGCCAGCAGTCGGCGGGCGAACACCGGGGAGCTGTTTTTT. The complete variable domain, with remaining parts taken from reference TRBV5-1 and TRBJ2-2, reads KAGVTQTPRYLIKTRGQQVTLSCSPISGHRSVSWYQQTPGQGLQFLFEYFSETQRNKGNFPGRFSGRQFSNSRSEMNVSTLELGDSALYLCASSRRANTGELFFGEGSRLTVL.

In DNA, the CDR3 is TGTGCCAGCAGTCGGGCCGAGGGACAGGGATCCTATGGCTACACCTTC. The encoded protein is CASSRAEGQGSYGYTF. The chain joins TRBV7-2 to TRBJ1-2; 9 nucleotides align to TRBD1. The J segment lost 4 bases and the V segment lost 6 bases, leaving 12 bases of the junction unmatched. This CDR3 is built from 16 residues. The germline V gene encodes CDR1 SGHTA and CDR2 FQGNSA.

V and J are TRBV5-1 and TRBJ2-2; 9 nucleotides match TRBD2. The CDR3 contains 17 residues. Germline loops: CDR1 SGHRS, CDR2 YFSETQ. The V segment lost 3 bases and the J segment 8 bases; nucleotides outside the gene matches: 14. The CDR3 region is CASSWTDCLAGSGELFF. For the CDR3, the DNA is TGCGCCAGCAGCTGGACAGATTGCCTAGCGGGATCGGGGGAGCTGTTTTTT.

This sequence joins TRBV19 and TRBJ2-7; the match to TRBD2 covers 13 bases. The CDR3 has 16 amino acids. Germline CDR1 LNHDA, CDR2 SQIVND (reference sequence). J gave up 3 bases and V 6 bases, and 8 bases lay outside the gene matches. CDR3 sequence reads: CASSPGTSGNGYEQYF. The CDR3 DNA follows: TGTGCCAGTAGCCCCGGGACTAGCGGGAACGGCTACGAGCAGTACTTC.

V and J are TRBV14 and TRBJ1-6, with a possible D match to TRBD1 (5 bases). This CDR3 contains 17 residues. V gave up 2 bases and J gave up 7 bases, with 18 bases separating them. Germline assignment: CDR1 SGHDN and CDR2 FVKESK. In DNA, the CDR3 is TGTGCCAGCAGCCAACACCCCGGCGGGGGTGAGAATTCACCCCTCCACTTT. Protein: CASSQHPGGGENSPLHF. The full variable domain, in which reference TRBV14 and TRBJ1-6 provide the parts outside the CDR3, is EAGVTQFPSHSVIEKGQTVTLRCDPISGHDNLYWYRRVMGKEIKFLLHFVKESKQDESGMPNNRFLAERTGGTYSTLKVQPAELEDSGVYFCASSQHPGGGENSPLHFGNGTRLTVT.

This clone was counted between two and nine times. The chain employs TRBV5-6 and TRBJ1-4, with D perhaps matching TRBD1 (6 bases). The CDR3 spans 17 residues. Trimming took 4 bases from V and 8 from J, leaving 24 bases between them. Germline V CDR1 and CDR2: SGHDT, YYEEEE. The DNA of the CDR3 is TGTGCCAGCAGCATACGAGGGGGTGGAAGGGCGGACGAAAAACTGTTTTTT. Translation: CASSIRGGGRADEKLFF.

V is TRBV28 and J is TRBJ1-2, with 7 bases matching TRBD1. V lost 2 bases to trimming and J lost 7 bases; unmatched junction nucleotides: 7. CDR1 is MDHEN, CDR2 SYDVKM, per germline. The CDR3 has 14 amino acids. In nucleotides, the CDR3 is TGTGCCAGCAGTTTAAAGACGAGGACAGGTGGCTACACCTTC. It codes for CASSLKTRTGGYTF.

This clone was picked up one time. This chain joins TRBV7-8 and TRBJ1-1; the D is unclear. V lost 4 bases and J lost 8, with 8 bases in between. Germline values: CDR1 SGHVS, CDR2 FQNEAQ. The CDR3 is 11 residues long. The CDR3 protein is CASSSPSEAFF. The CDR3 region has the DNA TGTGCCAGCAGCTCCCCAAGCGAAGCTTTCTTT. Supplemented by reference TRBV7-8 and TRBJ1-1, the full variable domain reads GAGVSQSPRYKVAKRGQDVALRCDPISGHVSLFWYQQALGQGPEFLTYFQNEAQLDKSGLPSDRFFAERPEGSVSTLKIQRTQQEDSAVYLCASSSPSEAFFGQGTRLTVV.

This clone was seen a handful of times. The chain recombines TRBV5-8 with TRBJ2-1, with D hard to call. Germline V CDR1 and CDR2: SGHTS, YDEGEE. Trimming removed 3 bases from V and 4 bases from J, with 8 bases in between. This CDR3 has 13 amino acids. The CDR3 reads CASSSTVYNEQFF. The CDR3 nucleotides are TGTGCCAGCAGCTCCACAGTTTACAATGAGCAGTTCTTC.

This chain links TRBV10-2 with TRBJ1-2; D remains ambiguous. CDR1 WSHSY and CDR2 SAAADI come from the germline V gene. Between the trimmed V and J ends, which lost 4 bases and 3 bases, there was a span of 15 bases. The CDR3 contains 15 residues. The CDR3 region is CASSVSYENDYGYTF. The CDR3 DNA is TGCGCCAGCAGTGTAAGTTACGAGAACGACTATGGCTACACCTTC.

The genes are TRBV18 and TRBJ1-1, with 9 bases that match TRBD1. The germline gives CDR1 KGHSH, CDR2 LQKENI. This CDR3 is 16 amino acids long. V lost 3 bases, J lost 1 base, and 6 bases stayed unmatched. As DNA, the CDR3 is TGTGCCAGCTCACCTGGGGGGGACAGGGAGAACACTGAAGCTTTCTTT. Protein sequence: CASSPGGDRENTEAFF.

J is TRBJ2-3 and V is TRBV28, with D perhaps matching TRBD2 (5 bases). V lost 5 bases and J 5 bases, leaving 17 bases between the germline ends. This CDR3 has 15 amino acids. The germline CDR1 and CDR2 sequences are MDHEN and SYDVKM. Here the CDR3 DNA reads TGTGCCAGCAGTCCACCAGAAGGAGAGGGAGATACGCAGTATTTT. This codes for CASSPPEGEGDTQYF.

The V gene is TRBV13, the J gene TRBJ2-5; a weak D match, TRBD2 (6 bases). This CDR3 contains 15 residues. V gave up 6 bases and J gave up 5 bases, with 19 bases separating them. The germline V gene has CDR1 PRHDT and CDR2 FYEKMQ (reference sequence). The CDR3 nucleotides are TGTGCCAGCAGTCCGCTCTCGGCGGCGGGGGAGACCCAGTACTTC. Translation gives CASSPLSAAGETQYF.

The chain couples TRBV25-1 to TRBJ2-5; 8 bases are a match to TRBD1. CDR3 length equals 14 residues. Germline CDR1 reads MGHDK; CDR2 reads SYGVNS. V gave up 5 bases and J gave up 4 bases; unmatched junction bases: 6. The CDR3 region is CASSKDREVETQYF. In nucleotides, the CDR3 is TGTGCCAGCAGTAAGGACAGGGAGGTAGAGACCCAGTACTTC.